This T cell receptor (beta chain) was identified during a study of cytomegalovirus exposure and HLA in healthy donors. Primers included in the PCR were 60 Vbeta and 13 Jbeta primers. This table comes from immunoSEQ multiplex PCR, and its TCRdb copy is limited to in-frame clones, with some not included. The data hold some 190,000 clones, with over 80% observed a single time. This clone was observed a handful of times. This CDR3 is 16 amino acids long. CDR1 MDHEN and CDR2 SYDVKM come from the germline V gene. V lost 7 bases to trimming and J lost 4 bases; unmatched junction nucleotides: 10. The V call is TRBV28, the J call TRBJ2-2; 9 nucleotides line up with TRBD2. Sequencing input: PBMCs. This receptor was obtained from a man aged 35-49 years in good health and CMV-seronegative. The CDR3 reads CASKRVGRGGTGELFF. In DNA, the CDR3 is TGTGCCAGCAAGAGGGTTGGGCGGGGGGGCACCGGGGAGCTGTTTTTT.